Given below is one T cell receptor (beta chain) in context. As processed by the authors: Amplifying reference gene primers gave estimates of nucleated cell counts. TCRdb's table, derived via immunoSEQ multiplex PCR, lists solely in-frame clones and lacks some. The DNA gave D and trimming, while V, J and clone size come from that table. Of 45,000 to 55,000 clones in the sample, less than 85% are singletons; the top ten hold about 5.8%. This record comes from a study of blood T cell repertoires in COVID-19. V lost 2 bases and J 7 bases, leaving 18 bases between the germline ends. This CDR3 spans 16 amino acids. In germline, CDR1 is SGHTA, CDR2 FQGTGA.

J is TRBJ2-1 and V is TRBV7-3; D may be TRBD2 (5 bases). The receptor's source is a human donor in a cohort sampled during active COVID-19. Sequencing was performed on peripheral blood. For the CDR3, the DNA is TGTGCCAGCAGCTTAGGTTGGACTCTTCCCGGGAATGAGCAGTTCTTC. Translating gives CASSLGWTLPGNEQFF.